The rows below give T cell receptor beta chains drawn from one sample of a study of OX40 agonist ivuxolimab in advanced cancers. TCRdb's table, derived via immunoSEQ multiplex PCR, lists solely in-frame clones and lacks some. Of 65,000 to 80,000 clones listed, around 92% are singletons. The sequenced sample was CD4+ or CD8+ T cells sorted from blood, obtained in a trial of the OX40 agonist ivuxolimab. Every receptor here comes from an adult with an advanced solid tumor such as melanoma, head and neck, liver or kidney cancer. Both conserved end residues are part of each CDR3. The D gene is left open where the match is weak. A row's size may be missing; if present it is once, few, many or a size class.

v_call	clone_size	j_call	d_call	cdr3_nt	cdr3_aa
TRBV5-1	-	TRBJ2-2	-	TGCGCCAGCAGCTCGACAGCGAACACCGGGGAGCTGTTTTTT	CASSSTANTGELFF
TRBV5-5	-	TRBJ1-1	-	TGTGCCAGCAGCTTGGCCGCCGCTGGGTATGCTTTCTTT	CASSLAAAGYAFF
TRBV27	-	TRBJ1-1	-	TGTGCCAGCAGTTTAGGGTCAGGAGCTGAAGCTTTCTTT	CASSLGSGAEAFF
TRBV13	-	TRBJ2-7	-	TGTGCCAGCAGCTTAGGGGACTCCTACGAGCAGTACTTC	CASSLGDSYEQYF
TRBV19	-	TRBJ1-1	-	TGTGCCAGTAGTATAGGCTCCTTGGGGGCTTTCTTT	CASSIGSLGAFF
TRBV7-9	-	TRBJ2-5	-	TGTGCCAGCAGCTTAGTGTTGGGGCAGGAGACCCAGTACTTC	CASSLVLGQETQYF
TRBV5-1	-	TRBJ1-5	-	TGCGCCAGCAGCATGGGGATAGATCAGCCCCAGCATTTT	CASSMGIDQPQHF
TRBV5-4	-	TRBJ1-3	-	TGTGCCAGCAGCTGGGGGCAGAGCTCTGGAAACACCATATATTTT	CASSWGQSSGNTIYF
TRBV13	-	TRBJ2-7	-	TGTGCCAGCAGCCGAATAGGGGGGACAAGCTCCTACGAGCAGTACTTC	CASSRIGGTSSYEQYF
TRBV5-5	-	TRBJ2-7	-	TGTGCCAGCAGCTTGGATTGGGCCGCCGCCTCCTGGATTTACGAGCAGTACTTC	CASSLDWAAASWIYEQYF
TRBV19	-	TRBJ1-2	-	TGTGCCAGTAGTATAGATGGCGGGGGCTATGGCTACACCTTC	CASSIDGGGYGYTF
TRBV19	-	TRBJ1-2	TRBD1	TGTGCCAGTACCCGAATGGACAGGGACTATGGCTACACCTTC	CASTRMDRDYGYTF
TRBV7-9	-	TRBJ2-5	-	TGTGCCAGCAGCTTAGTTTCGTCCCTGGGGCAAGAGACCCAGTACTTC	CASSLVSSLGQETQYF
TRBV19	-	TRBJ2-1	TRBD2	TGTGCCAGTACCGCGGGGGTCGCCTCCTACAATGAGCAGTTCTTC	CASTAGVASYNEQFF
TRBV27	-	TRBJ2-1	TRBD2	TGTGCCAGCAGCATCGGGACTAGCGGGAATGGTGAGCAGTTCTTC	CASSIGTSGNGEQFF
TRBV4-3	few	TRBJ1-2	-	TGCGCCAGCAGCCAAGAACCCCTGCAAGGGGACTATGGCTACACCTTC	CASSQEPLQGDYGYTF
TRBV7-2	once	TRBJ1-1	-	TGTGCCAGCAGCCGCCGACAGACCGAACGAGCTGAAGCTTTCTTT	CASSRRQTERAEAFF
TRBV13	-	TRBJ1-5	-	TGTGCCAGCAGTCTGGGCAGGGGCCAACCCCAGCATTTT	CASSLGRGQPQHF
TRBV10-1	-	TRBJ2-3	-	TGCGCCAGCAGTGAGTCCGACAGGACTTACACAGATACGCAGTATTTT	CASSESDRTYTDTQYF
TRBV19	-	TRBJ2-7	-	TGTGCCAGTAGTATACAGGGTCCATCCTACGAGCAGTACTTC	CASSIQGPSYEQYF
TRBV4-3	-	TRBJ1-4	TRBD1	TGCGCCAGCAGCCAAGAATGGGGGACAGGGAATGAAAAACTGTTTTTT	CASSQEWGTGNEKLFF
TRBV7-8	-	TRBJ2-7	-	TGTGCCAGCAGCTTAGATGGGGGATCCTACGAGCAGTACTTC	CASSLDGGSYEQYF
TRBV2	once	TRBJ2-1	TRBD1	TGTGCCAGCAGCGATGGACAGGGGGACAATGAGCAGTTCTTC	CASSDGQGDNEQFF
TRBV2	-	TRBJ1-1	-	TGTGCCAGCAGGGGCCCTGAAGCTTTCTTT	CASRGPEAFF
TRBV7-9	-	TRBJ1-1	-	TGTGCCAGCAGCTCAAAAGGGGGCACTGAAGCTTTCTTT	CASSSKGGTEAFF
TRBV18	-	TRBJ1-2	-	TGTGCCAGCTCACCTAGTCGGGTAGACAAGTTCGCCTATGGCTACACCTTC	CASSPSRVDKFAYGYTF
TRBV4-1	-	TRBJ2-1	-	TGCGCCAGCAGCCCCCTTGGGGACGTATACAATGAGCAGTTCTTC	CASSPLGDVYNEQFF
TRBV27	-	TRBJ1-5	TRBD1	TGTGCCAGCAGTCGCGGGACAGGGCTTGTTCAGCCCCAGCATTTT	CASSRGTGLVQPQHF
TRBV27	-	TRBJ2-2	-	TGTGCCAGCAAGGTACTCAACACCGGGGAGCTGTTTTTT	CASKVLNTGELFF
TRBV29-1	once	TRBJ2-3	TRBD1	TGCAGCGTAGCACCTTTTCGGACAGGGGAGGCGGATACGCAGTATTTT	CSVAPFRTGEADTQYF
TRBV13	-	TRBJ2-1	TRBD1	TGTGCCAGCAACGGAGGGACAGGTCTCGCACACAATGAGCAGTTCTTC	CASNGGTGLAHNEQFF
TRBV6-5	-	TRBJ1-1	-	TGTGCCAGCAGTTCTGGGTTTAGGTTAACTGAAGCTTTCTTT	CASSSGFRLTEAFF
TRBV5-1	-	TRBJ2-5	-	TGCGCCAGCAGCTTGGACGGGGGCAGGGAGACCCAGTACTTC	CASSLDGGRETQYF
TRBV6-1	-	TRBJ1-2	-	TGTGCCAGCAGTGAAGGTGGGGGGCGCACCTATGGCTACACCTTC	CASSEGGGRTYGYTF
TRBV27	-	TRBJ2-7	-	TGTGCCAGCAGTTCCCCGGGGGGCGGCCACGAGCAGTACTTC	CASSSPGGGHEQYF
TRBV6-6	-	TRBJ2-3	TRBD1	TGTGCCAGCAGTACCCGGACAGGGGGTAACACAGATACGCAGTATTTT	CASSTRTGGNTDTQYF
TRBV9	-	TRBJ2-1	TRBD1	TGTGCCAGCAGCCCTGGGACAGGGGCTTACAATGAGCAGTTCTTC	CASSPGTGAYNEQFF
TRBV7-6	-	TRBJ1-6	-	TGTGCCAGCAGCTTAGCCACAGGCGAATTTTATAATTCACCCCTCCACTTT	CASSLATGEFYNSPLHF
TRBV11-2	-	TRBJ2-5	TRBD2	TGTGCCAGCAGCACGAACCGGGACTATCCCCCAGAGACCCAGTACTTC	CASSTNRDYPPETQYF